The present entry profiles one T cell receptor beta chain with its context. The antigen is undetermined. These data are taken from a study of T cell responses to AZD1222 COVID-19 vaccine. Study findings and constraints: Close to half of all spike-specific TCRs reportedly target regions of the variants that are unmutated.

The repertoire was sequenced with immunoSEQ multiplex PCR; TCRdb's copy has only in-frame clones and lacks some. The data contain about 130,000 clones, about nine tenths of them seen just once; the ten biggest clones take up roughly 6.3%. Germline assignment: CDR1 ENHRY and CDR2 SYGVKD. This CDR3 region has 13 residues. V lost 8 bases and J lost 4; bases outside the gene matches: 3. This chain connects TRBV10-3 to TRBJ2-1; 9 nucleotides align to TRBD1. The sequenced sample was peripheral blood, obtained on day 0 of AZD1222 vaccination. The receptor was isolated from an adult in good health. The CDR3, as DNA: TGTGCCATCTGGGACAGGGAATACAATGAGCAGTTCTTC. This sequence encodes CAIWDREYNEQFF.